This T cell receptor (beta chain) was captured in a study of T-cell memory formation after mild COVID-19. Study observations and caveats: Mainly in CM and EM were contracting CD4+ clones; CD8+ were in EMRA. Memory sampled before infection contained some responding clones, suggesting cross-reactive memory joined.

This clonotype was recorded many times. Its antigen remains unknown. A 5'RACE reaction primed in the constant segment made cDNA libraries of TCR alpha and TCR beta, and these carried sample barcodes and UMIs. TCRdb analysed the 5' RACE reads with MiXCR anew, one entry per CDR3 protein. Counted here are approximately 580,000 distinct CDR3 sequences, just over 20% occurring once; the ten biggest clones make up 12%. The receptor was isolated from an adult woman who had mild COVID-19 (a few samples of this study predate the infection). Cell type and time point are not known. Sequenced: PBMCs or a T cell subset sorted from them (not recorded which).

CDR3 residues: CASSFSGGAYEQYF. Written as DNA, the CDR3 is TGTGCCAGCAGCTTTAGCGGGGGAGCTTACGAGCAGTACTTC. The V call is TRBV12-3 or TRBV12-4, the J call TRBJ2-7; TRBD2 matches at 9 bases. CDR3 length equals 14 residues. Germline trimming cut 6 bases from V and 4 bases from J; bases unmatched to any gene: 7.